The rows below give T cell receptor beta chains drawn from one sample of a study of CD8 T cells in Susac syndrome. One entry per CDR3 protein results from TCRdb running MiXCR on the immunoSEQ multiplex PCR reads. The table includes 170,000 or so distinct CDR3 sequences, 90% to 95% detected once. Sequences were obtained from CD4+ T cells from PBMCs. The origin of the receptors is a human donor with multiple sclerosis. The CDR3 runs from the conserved cysteine through the conserved F or W. The D gene is left open where the match is weak. Not all rows give a size; the values are once, few, many and, for expanded clones, a class.

J: TRBJ2-6; D: .; size: .; V: TRBV7-9; CDR3: CASSLETTSGANVLTF; DNA: TGTGCCAGCAGCTTAGAAACGACCTCCGGGGCCAACGTCCTGACTTTC
J: TRBJ1-2; D: TRBD1; size: few; V: TRBV6-1; CDR3: CASGGTGYGYTF; DNA: TGTGCCAGCGGGGGGACAGGCTATGGCTACACCTTC
J: TRBJ2-7; D: TRBD1; size: .; V: TRBV25-1; CDR3: CASTGTGTGGYEQYF; DNA: TGTGCCAGCACTGGCACCGGGACAGGGGGCTACGAGCAGTACTTC
J: TRBJ2-1; D: TRBD2; size: .; V: TRBV5-1; CDR3: CASSPPAAGGFDEQFF; DNA: TGCGCCAGCAGCCCACCGGCGGCGGGAGGGTTTGATGAGCAGTTCTTC
J: TRBJ2-7; D: .; size: .; V: TRBV6-1; CDR3: CASSPTGAGGFYEQYF; DNA: TGTGCCAGCAGTCCCACCGGGGCTGGGGGCTTTTACGAGCAGTACTTC
J: TRBJ2-1; D: TRBD2; size: .; V: TRBV5-6; CDR3: CASSFPGLAYREQFF; DNA: TGTGCCAGCAGCTTTCCGGGACTAGCGTACCGTGAGCAGTTCTTC
J: TRBJ1-6; D: TRBD1; size: .; V: TRBV27; CDR3: CASSRTGDNSPLHF; DNA: TGTGCCAGCAGTCGGACAGGGGATAATTCACCCCTCCACTTT
J: TRBJ2-1; D: TRBD1; size: .; V: TRBV27; CDR3: CASSLSRDRVTHERHEDGFF; DNA: TGTGCCAGCAGTTTATCGAGGGACAGGGTAACTCATGAGCGGCATGAGGATGGGTTCTTC
J: TRBJ2-2; D: .; size: .; V: TRBV11-3; CDR3: CASSLGTWVGDTGELFF; DNA: TGTGCCAGCAGCTTAGGAACCTGGGTCGGAGACACCGGGGAGCTGTTTTTT
J: TRBJ2-5; D: .; size: .; V: TRBV5-1; CDR3: CASRLEEETQYF; DNA: TGCGCCAGTAGACTAGAAGAAGAGACCCAGTACTTC
J: TRBJ2-1; D: TRBD1; size: .; V: TRBV30; CDR3: CAYGRQGSDFGNEQFF; DNA: TGTGCCTACGGAAGACAGGGGTCAGATTTCGGGAATGAGCAGTTCTTC
J: TRBJ1-3; D: TRBD1; size: once; V: TRBV3-1; CDR3: CASSRHTDRDGNTIYF; DNA: TGTGCCAGCAGCCGCCACACCGACAGGGATGGAAACACCATATATTTT
J: TRBJ2-3; D: .; size: .; V: TRBV4-2; CDR3: CASSQDRGTADTQYF; DNA: TGTGCCAGCAGCCAAGATCGTGGGACGGCAGATACGCAGTATTTT
J: TRBJ1-5; D: TRBD1; size: .; V: TRBV23-1; CDR3: CASSQPVQGQRNQPQHF; DNA: TGCGCCAGCAGTCAACCGGTCCAGGGACAGCGCAATCAGCCCCAGCATTTT
J: TRBJ1-6; D: .; size: .; V: TRBV18; CDR3: CASSSLGTASSYNSPLHF; DNA: TGTGCCAGCTCATCCCTCGGTACGGCCAGCTCCTATAATTCACCCCTCCACTTT
J: TRBJ2-7; D: TRBD2; size: few; V: TRBV20-1; CDR3: CSASSSGSPYEQYF; DNA: TGCAGTGCTAGTTCTAGCGGGAGTCCCTACGAGCAGTACTTC
J: TRBJ2-6; D: .; size: .; V: TRBV4-1; CDR3: CASSQDRGRSSSGANVLTF; DNA: TGCGCCAGCAGCCAAGATAGAGGCAGGTCGAGCTCTGGGGCCAACGTCCTGACTTTC
J: TRBJ2-1; D: TRBD2; size: .; V: TRBV20-1; CDR3: CSASVPGGNEQFF; DNA: TGCAGTGCTAGTGTACCGGGAGGGAATGAGCAGTTCTTC
J: TRBJ2-2; D: .; size: once; V: TRBV15; CDR3: CATSRRSRRTSETGELFF; DNA: TGTGCCACCAGCAGGAGGAGCCGGCGGACATCAGAAACCGGGGAGCTGTTTTTT
J: TRBJ1-1; D: .; size: .; V: TRBV5-1; CDR3: CASSLRTVNTEAFF; DNA: TGCGCCAGCAGCTTGCGGACGGTGAACACTGAAGCTTTCTTT
J: TRBJ2-7; D: .; size: .; V: TRBV30; CDR3: CAWSHGGSSYEQYF; DNA: TGTGCCTGGAGTCACGGTGGGAGCTCCTACGAGCAGTACTTC
J: TRBJ2-2; D: .; size: .; V: TRBV5-4; CDR3: CASSLTGGAAGELFF; DNA: TGTGCCAGCAGCTTGACGGGGGGCGCCGCCGGGGAGCTGTTTTTT
J: TRBJ2-3; D: TRBD2; size: few; V: TRBV29-1; CDR3: CSVGAGGDTDTQYF; DNA: TGCAGCGTTGGAGCGGGGGGGGACACAGATACGCAGTATTTT
J: TRBJ1-2; D: .; size: .; V: TRBV30; CDR3: CAWRSGNYGYTF; DNA: TGTGCCTGGAGGTCCGGAAACTATGGCTACACCTTC
J: TRBJ1-2; D: .; size: .; V: TRBV20-1; CDR3: CSAYGTVYGYTF; DNA: TGCAGTGCATACGGGACGGTTTATGGCTACACCTTC
J: TRBJ2-7; D: .; size: .; V: TRBV3-1; CDR3: CASSHRGGARANEQYF; DNA: TGTGCCAGCAGCCATCGAGGGGGGGCTCGGGCCAACGAGCAGTACTTC
J: TRBJ2-1; D: .; size: .; V: TRBV12-3/TRBV12-4; CDR3: CASSLRGGGLRLANNQYEQFF; DNA: TGTGCCAGCAGTCTTCGAGGAGGGGGCCTCCGACTAGCCAATAACCAGTATGAGCAGTTCTTC
J: TRBJ2-6; D: .; size: few; V: TRBV12-3/TRBV12-4; CDR3: CASSVRSGANVLTF; DNA: TGTGCCAGCAGCGTGCGTTCCGGGGCCAACGTCCTGACTTTC
J: TRBJ1-1; D: TRBD1; size: .; V: TRBV29-1; CDR3: CSVTGGAYNTEAFF; DNA: TGCAGCGTCACAGGGGGCGCTTATAACACTGAAGCTTTCTTT
J: TRBJ2-7; D: .; size: .; V: TRBV7-2; CDR3: CASNPGPSIEQYF; DNA: TGTGCCAGCAACCCGGGCCCTAGCATCGAGCAGTACTTC
J: TRBJ2-2; D: .; size: .; V: TRBV9; CDR3: CASSVGGSNTGELFF; DNA: TGTGCCAGCAGCGTGGGCGGCAGTAACACCGGGGAGCTGTTTTTT
J: TRBJ2-2; D: TRBD1; size: once; V: TRBV5-1; CDR3: CASSLGTAFYTGELFF; DNA: TGCGCCAGCAGCCTCGGGACAGCCTTCTACACCGGGGAGCTGTTTTTT
J: TRBJ2-7; D: TRBD1; size: .; V: TRBV12-3/TRBV12-4; CDR3: CASTFSGQGAYEQYF; DNA: TGTGCCAGCACCTTCTCGGGACAGGGGGCCTACGAGCAGTACTTC
J: TRBJ2-3; D: .; size: .; V: TRBV4-3; CDR3: CASSHDHSQVFGQYF; DNA: TGCGCCAGCAGCCATGACCACTCACAGGTCTTTGGGCAGTATTTT
J: TRBJ1-3; D: .; size: .; V: TRBV5-4; CDR3: CASSPASGNTIYF; DNA: TGTGCCAGCAGCCCGGCCTCTGGAAACACCATATATTTT
J: TRBJ2-3; D: TRBD2; size: .; V: TRBV12-5; CDR3: CASGLGSSGSSDTQYF; DNA: TGTGCTAGTGGTTTAGGATCTAGCGGGAGCTCAGATACGCAGTATTTT
J: TRBJ2-1; D: TRBD2; size: .; V: TRBV28; CDR3: CASSSPSGGGNEQFF; DNA: TGTGCCAGCAGTTCCCCTAGCGGGGGCGGGAATGAGCAGTTCTTC
J: TRBJ1-2; D: TRBD1; size: .; V: TRBV6-6; CDR3: CASSGRTGDGYTF; DNA: TGTGCCAGCAGTGGCAGGACAGGGGATGGCTACACCTTC
J: TRBJ1-4; D: .; size: .; V: TRBV7-9; CDR3: CASSLETGTNEKLFF; DNA: TGTGCCAGCAGCTTAGAGACAGGCACTAATGAAAAACTGTTTTTT
J: TRBJ2-5; D: .; size: .; V: TRBV25-1; CDR3: CASRLTKTQYF; DNA: TGTGCCAGCAGGTTGACAAAGACCCAGTACTTC
J: TRBJ1-4; D: TRBD1; size: .; V: TRBV2; CDR3: CASRIRTGTNEKLFF; DNA: TGTGCCAGCAGGATCCGGACAGGGACCAATGAAAAACTGTTTTTT
J: TRBJ1-1; D: .; size: .; V: TRBV3-1; CDR3: CASFHRNEAFF; DNA: TGTGCCAGCTTTCACCGGAATGAAGCTTTCTTT
J: TRBJ1-2; D: TRBD1; size: .; V: TRBV4-1; CDR3: CASSPLRQGGYGYTF; DNA: TGCGCCAGCAGCCCCCTTCGACAGGGCGGCTATGGCTACACCTTC
J: TRBJ2-6; D: .; size: .; V: TRBV6-6; CDR3: CASSYSSGANVLTF; DNA: TGTGCCAGCAGTTATAGCTCTGGGGCCAACGTCCTGACTTTC
J: TRBJ2-1; D: .; size: .; V: TRBV6-5; CDR3: CAIRGGDGNEQFF; DNA: TGTGCCATCAGGGGGGGAGACGGCAATGAGCAGTTCTTC
J: TRBJ2-2; D: .; size: .; V: TRBV11-2; CDR3: CASSFSEVGELFF; DNA: TGTGCCAGCAGCTTCTCTGAGGTCGGGGAGCTGTTTTTT
J: TRBJ2-1; D: TRBD1; size: .; V: TRBV24-1; CDR3: CATSDFEGSGTGVAVRHNEQFF; DNA: TGTGCCACCAGTGATTTTGAGGGATCCGGGACAGGGGTTGCGGTAAGGCACAATGAGCAGTTCTTC